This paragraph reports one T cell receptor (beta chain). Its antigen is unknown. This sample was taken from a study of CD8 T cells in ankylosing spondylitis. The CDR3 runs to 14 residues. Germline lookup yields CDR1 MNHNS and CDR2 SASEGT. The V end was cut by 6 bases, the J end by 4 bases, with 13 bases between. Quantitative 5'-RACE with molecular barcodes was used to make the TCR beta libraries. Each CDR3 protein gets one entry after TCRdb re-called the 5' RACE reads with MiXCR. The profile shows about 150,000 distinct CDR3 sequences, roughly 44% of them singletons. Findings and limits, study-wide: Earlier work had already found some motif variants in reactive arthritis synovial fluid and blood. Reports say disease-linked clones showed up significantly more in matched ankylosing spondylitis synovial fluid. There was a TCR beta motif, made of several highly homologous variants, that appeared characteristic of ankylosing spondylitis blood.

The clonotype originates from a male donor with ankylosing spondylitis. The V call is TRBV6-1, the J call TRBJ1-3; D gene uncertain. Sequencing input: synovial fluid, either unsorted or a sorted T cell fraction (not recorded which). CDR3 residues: CASSPRFFGNTIYF. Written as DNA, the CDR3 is TGTGCCAGCAGCCCGCGGTTCTTCGGAAACACCATATATTTT.